This T cell receptor (beta chain) was observed in a study of cytomegalovirus exposure and HLA in healthy donors. The PCR was carried out with 60 Vbeta primers and 13 Jbeta primers. TCRdb keeps only in-frame clones here, not all; method: immunoSEQ multiplex PCR. The sample has about 300,000 clones, 86% seen once; the top ten hold less than 4.5%. This cohort consisted of healthy bone marrow donors. CDR3 length equals 14 residues. CDR1 is SGDLS and CDR2 is YYNGEE in the germline V gene. V lost 1 base and J lost 8; bases outside the gene matches: 4. This receptor was taken from a man in his forties in good health and CMV-seropositive. Sample: PBMCs. The chain has TRBV9 and TRBJ2-1; the match to TRBD2 covers 9 bases. CDR3 DNA: TGTGCCAGCAGCGTAATAGCGGGAGTAGATGAGCAGTTCTTC. It encodes CASSVIAGVDEQFF. Full variable domain (rest looked up from reference TRBV9 and TRBJ2-1): DSGVTQTPKHLITATGQRVTLRCSPRSGDLSVYWYQQSLDQGLQFLIQYYNGEERAKGNILERFSAQQFPDLHSELNLSSLELGDSALYFCASSVIAGVDEQFFGPGTRLTVL.